What follows are 20 T cell receptor beta chains derived from one specimen sequenced in a study of blood T cell repertoires in COVID-19. The method was immunoSEQ multiplex PCR; TCRdb's version includes in-frame clones alone and lacks a portion of them. The data hold some 190,000 clones, with about 80% observed a single time. Sequencing used peripheral blood. These receptors originate from a woman older than 75 with COVID-19, enrolled during active disease.

The CDR3 DNA reads TGTGCCAGCTCACCACCTGAGCGGGGGGTCTACGAGCAGTACTTC. Its protein product is CASSPPERGVYEQYF. The chain uses TRBV18 and TRBJ2-7; the match to TRBD2 covers 9 bases. CDR1 and CDR2 (germline): KGHSH, LQKENI. There are 15 residues in the CDR3. The V and J ends lost 0 bases and 3 bases, in that order; junction bases with no gene match: 3.

As to this clone: Other DNA sequences of this sample code for an identical CDR3. CDR3 coding DNA: TGTGCCAGCAGCCCAAGGACAGGCACAGATACGCAGTATTTT. This translates into CASSPRTGTDTQYF. This chain joins TRBV9 and TRBJ2-3; maybe TRBD1 (6 bases). The CDR3 has 14 residues. V was trimmed by 4 bases and J by 1 base, leaving 10 bases between them. CDR1 and CDR2 (germline): SGDLS, YYNGEE.

The chain employs TRBV5-1 and TRBJ1-1; no firm D call. With 5 bases removed from V and 1 base from J, the gap between germline ends came to 15 bases. This CDR3 spans 15 amino acids. The germline V gene has CDR1 SGHRS and CDR2 YFSETQ. In nucleotides, the CDR3 is TGCGCCAGCAGGAGAGACCTGGCGGGGAACACTGAAGCTTTCTTT. Translation gives CASRRDLAGNTEAFF.

CDR3 nucleotide sequence: TGTGCCAGCAGTGAATCAGGCAGTAATGAAAAACTGTTTTTT. Translating it yields CASSESGSNEKLFF. The chain carries TRBV25-1 and TRBJ1-4; D remains unclear. Germline CDR1 reads MGHDK; CDR2 reads SYGVNS. Trimming removed 1 base at V and 4 bases at J, with 7 bases between. This CDR3 has 14 amino acids.

This chain links TRBV7-9 with TRBJ1-4, with D uncertain. The CDR3 covers 16 residues. Germline V gene data show CDR1 as SEHNR and CDR2 as FQNEAQ (reference sequence). V was pared by 1 base and J by 4 bases, with 13 bases between. CDR3 bases: TGTGCCAGCAGCTTAGTTGGAGGATTCTTTAATGAAAAACTGTTTTTT. Translated: CASSLVGGFFNEKLFF. The entire variable domain, with the rest obtained from reference TRBV7-9 and TRBJ1-4, is as follows: DTGVSQNPRHKITKRGQNVTFRCDPISEHNRLYWYRQTLGQGPEFLTYFQNEAQLEKSRLLSDRFSAERPKGSFSTLEIQRTEQGDSAMYLCASSLVGGFFNEKLFFGSGTQLSVL.

This clone was recorded once. The gene calls are TRBV4-1 and TRBJ2-1; 11 positions match TRBD1. The trim removed 4 bases at V and 4 bases at J, leaving 3 bases unmatched. This CDR3 region has 15 residues. From germline, CDR1 is MGHRA and CDR2 YSYEKL. As DNA, the CDR3 is TGCGCCAGCAGCCCCCGGGACAGGGGGTACAATGAGCAGTTCTTC. It yields the protein CASSPRDRGYNEQFF.

The chain recombines TRBV5-1 with TRBJ1-3, with D hard to call. Germline V CDR1 and CDR2: SGHRS, YFSETQ. Trimming cost V 1 base and J 0 bases, with 8 bases left between them. This CDR3 is 15 amino acids long. The CDR3 sequence is CASSLSVSSGNTIYF. CDR3 bases: TGCGCCAGCAGCTTGTCGGTGAGCTCTGGAAACACCATATATTTT.

The chain carries TRBV29-1 and TRBJ2-7, with D perhaps TRBD2 (5 bases). This CDR3 spans 14 amino acids. The V and J ends lost 0 bases and 5 bases respectively, with 14 bases between them. Germline lookup yields CDR1 SQVTM and CDR2 ANQGSEA. The DNA for the CDR3 is TGCAGCGTTGAAGATTCGAGAGGAGGAAACGAGCAGTACTTC. It specifies CSVEDSRGGNEQYF.

Here the CDR3 reads CASSYLQGKHSLTNQPQHF. CDR3 sequence (DNA): TGTGCCAGCAGCTACTTACAGGGGAAACATTCGCTGACAAATCAGCCCCAGCATTTT. The chain combines TRBV5-8 with TRBJ1-5; 7 positions agree with TRBD1. The CDR3 covers 19 residues. CDR1 and CDR2 (germline): SGHTS, YDEGEE. V trimming: 3 bases; J trimming: 4 bases; junction bases outside the gene matches: 19.

As for this clone: Within the sample, other DNA sequences also encode this same CDR3. The gene calls are TRBV5-1 and TRBJ2-2; D gene unclear. This CDR3 is 13 amino acids long. V lost 0 bases and J 5 bases, leaving 5 bases between the germline ends. Germline CDR1 reads SGHRS; CDR2 reads YFSETQ. CDR3 in amino acids: CASSLGATGELFF. The CDR3 DNA is TGCGCCAGCAGCTTGGGGGCTACCGGGGAGCTGTTTTTT.

The chain recombines TRBV5-1 with TRBJ1-3, with 7 bases aligning to TRBD1. Germline V gives CDR1 SGHRS, CDR2 YFSETQ. The CDR3 has 14 amino acids. Trimming removed 0 bases from V and 7 bases from J; junction bases left unmatched: 4. The CDR3 reads CASSLVGTDNTIYF. CDR3 nucleotides: TGCGCCAGCAGCTTGGTAGGGACAGATAACACCATATATTTT.

The V gene is TRBV6-5, the J gene TRBJ1-3; tentatively, D is TRBD1 (5 bases). The V and J ends lost 5 bases and 3 bases respectively, with 11 bases between them. The CDR3 consists of 14 residues. Germline V CDR1 and CDR2: MNHEY, SVGAGI. The CDR3 DNA sequence: TGTGCCAGCAGTCCACGGGGGGATGGAAACACCATATATTTT. Its translation: CASSPRGDGNTIYF.

Concerning this clone: Relative to the germline gene, one junction end is altered; a read error may explain this. The genes are TRBV6-6 and TRBJ1-2; the D is unclear. The CDR3 is 15 residues long. Germline CDR1 reads MNHNY; CDR2 reads SVGAGI (reference sequence). In nucleotides, the CDR3 is TGCGCCAGCAGTCCCTCTTGGAGCGCCGACTATGGCTACACCTTC. It translates to CASSPSWSADYGYTF.

In its sample, this clone was seen a few times. This chain joins TRBV3-1 (or the pseudogene TRBV3-2) and TRBJ1-1, with D possibly being TRBD1 (5 bases). The V gene's germline CDR1 is LGHDT and CDR2 YNNKEL (reference sequence). The length of the CDR3 is 13 residues. V dropped 0 bases and J dropped 7 bases, with 9 bases sitting between them. Here the CDR3 reads CASSQDGGSEAFF. CDR3 in DNA: TGTGCCAGCAGCCAAGATGGGGGGAGTGAAGCTTTCTTT.

This clone showed up just once. The J gene is TRBJ2-5, the V gene TRBV27; no reliable D call. CDR3 length: 13 residues. V was clipped by 3 bases and J by 4 bases, with 9 bases between them. The V gene's germline CDR1 is MNHEY and CDR2 SMNVEV (reference sequence). CDR3: CASSFRGGETQYF. CDR3 DNA: TGTGCCAGCAGTTTCAGAGGTGGAGAGACCCAGTACTTC.

The V call is TRBV6-6, the J call TRBJ1-1; D is perhaps TRBD1 (5 bases). The CDR3 consists of 11 residues. V lost 5 bases, J lost 7 bases, and 8 bases lay in between. Germline loops: CDR1 MNHNY, CDR2 SVGAGI (reference sequence). The CDR3 bases are TGTGCCAGCAGTGACAGAGTTGAAGCTTTCTTT. This codes for CASSDRVEAFF.

The sample holds one count of this clone. The V and J genes are TRBV5-1 and TRBJ2-2; D might be TRBD2 (6 bases). CDR3 length equals 16 residues. Germline assignment: CDR1 SGHRS and CDR2 YFSETQ. Trimming shortened V by 2 bases and J by 5 bases, and 16 bases separated the two germline ends. This CDR3 is CASSLSPSDGTGELFF. The CDR3 bases are TGCGCCAGCAGCTTAAGTCCTAGCGACGGGACCGGGGAGCTGTTTTTT.

The V call is TRBV5-6, the J call TRBJ2-1; 7 bases fit TRBD2. Per germline, CDR1 SGHDT and CDR2 YYEEEE. The junction had 9 bases not matched to a gene; V was cut back by 0 bases and J by 9 bases. The CDR3 has 15 amino acids. CDR3: CASSLAPGSGGEQFF. The CDR3 DNA follows: TGTGCCAGCAGCTTGGCCCCCGGGTCGGGGGGTGAGCAGTTCTTC.

This clone has a handful of counts. The rearrangement links TRBV6-5 to TRBJ2-1, with D hard to call. The ends were cut back, 4 bases at V and 4 bases at J, with 11 bases in the middle. The CDR3 runs 14 residues. Germline CDR1 MNHEY, CDR2 SVGAGI. The CDR3 sequence is CASSLESRYNEQFF. CDR3 in DNA: TGTGCCAGCAGTTTGGAGTCCCGATACAATGAGCAGTTCTTC.

This clone occurred once. The genes are TRBV3-1 (or the pseudogene TRBV3-2) and TRBJ1-1, with D possibly matching TRBD1 (5 bases). This CDR3 has 14 residues. The germline V gene has CDR1 LGHDT and CDR2 YNNKEL (reference sequence). The V end was cut by 4 bases, the J end by 4 bases, with 13 bases between. The CDR3 spells CASSRRGGGTEAFF. CDR3 in DNA: TGTGCCAGCAGCCGCCGCGGGGGGGGCACTGAAGCTTTCTTT.